This is a list of T cell receptor beta chains from one sample in a study of blood T cell repertoires in COVID-19. The data were produced by immunoSEQ multiplex PCR, yet TCRdb's version contains in-frame clones alone and is incomplete. The table lists about 56,000 clones, nearly 90% of them singletons. Sequencing input: peripheral blood. Receptors originate from a woman aged 60 to 75 with COVID-19, enrolled during active disease. Each CDR3 is given with its conserved first and last residue. Each record gives: J gene, V gene, D gene, CDR3 protein. The D gene is left open where the match is weak.

J: TRBJ1-1
V: TRBV18
D: TRBD1
CDR3: CASSPLGQGNTEAFF

J: TRBJ2-3
V: TRBV2
D: .
CDR3: CASSELTDTQYF

J: TRBJ2-7
V: TRBV2
D: TRBD1
CDR3: CASSGTGTGVYEQYF

J: TRBJ1-2
V: TRBV10-2
D: TRBD1
CDR3: CASSESTGGYGYTF

J: TRBJ1-5
V: TRBV5-1
D: TRBD1
CDR3: CASRQGSNQPQHF

J: TRBJ2-5
V: TRBV10-1
D: .
CDR3: CASQKELQETQYF

J: TRBJ2-3
V: TRBV9
D: TRBD2
CDR3: CASSPRLAGGPRPDTQYF

J: TRBJ2-1
V: TRBV27
D: TRBD2
CDR3: CASSSLSGRHYNEQFF

J: TRBJ2-3
V: TRBV7-9
D: TRBD2
CDR3: CASSTPGLAGAAGTDTQYF

J: TRBJ2-7
V: TRBV25-1
D: TRBD1
CDR3: CASGRQGDEQYF

J: TRBJ2-6
V: TRBV28
D: TRBD2
CDR3: CASSLPAGDSGANVLTF

J: TRBJ2-1
V: TRBV5-4
D: TRBD2
CDR3: CASSLTRGRNEQFF

J: TRBJ2-1
V: TRBV9
D: TRBD2
CDR3: CASSPPSGSIGNEQFF

J: TRBJ2-3
V: TRBV9
D: TRBD2
CDR3: CASSVAGGGTDTQYF

J: TRBJ2-1
V: TRBV19
D: .
CDR3: CPGGGHEQFF

J: TRBJ2-3
V: TRBV7-2
D: TRBD1
CDR3: CASSLGGQGSTDTQYF

J: TRBJ1-4
V: TRBV10-2
D: .
CDR3: CASSEDSGYSEKLFF

J: TRBJ2-2
V: TRBV20-1
D: .
CDR3: CSASAGPGELFF

J: TRBJ2-2
V: TRBV2
D: .
CDR3: CASSPLEGRGNTGELFF

J: TRBJ2-1
V: TRBV6-2/TRBV6-3
D: TRBD1
CDR3: CASSRRDRGRGNNEQFF

J: TRBJ2-1
V: TRBV5-1
D: .
CDR3: CASSVTRNEQFF

J: TRBJ1-2
V: TRBV7-9
D: .
CDR3: CASSFGSGYTF

J: TRBJ1-2
V: TRBV28
D: .
CDR3: CASSPYRAGKGYTF

J: TRBJ2-2
V: TRBV6-5
D: .
CDR3: CASKQDFTGELFF

J: TRBJ2-7
V: TRBV28
D: TRBD2
CDR3: CASSSFGTSGKQYF

J: TRBJ2-4
V: TRBV5-6
D: .
CDR3: CASSFYRVKDIQYF

J: TRBJ1-1
V: TRBV3-1/TRBV3-2
D: TRBD1
CDR3: CASSQDTLTGITEAFF

J: TRBJ2-1
V: TRBV6-5
D: .
CDR3: CASYQAGAYNEQFF

J: TRBJ2-3
V: TRBV7-7
D: .
CDR3: CASSPGGAPGTDTQYF

J: TRBJ1-5
V: TRBV4-1
D: .
CDR3: CASNQDGPNQPQHF

J: TRBJ2-7
V: TRBV7-8
D: TRBD1
CDR3: CASRSQGAGSYEQYF

J: TRBJ1-2
V: TRBV4-1
D: TRBD1
CDR3: CASSQGQGKSDGYTF

J: TRBJ2-7
V: TRBV7-2
D: .
CDR3: CASSGGSGVYEQYF